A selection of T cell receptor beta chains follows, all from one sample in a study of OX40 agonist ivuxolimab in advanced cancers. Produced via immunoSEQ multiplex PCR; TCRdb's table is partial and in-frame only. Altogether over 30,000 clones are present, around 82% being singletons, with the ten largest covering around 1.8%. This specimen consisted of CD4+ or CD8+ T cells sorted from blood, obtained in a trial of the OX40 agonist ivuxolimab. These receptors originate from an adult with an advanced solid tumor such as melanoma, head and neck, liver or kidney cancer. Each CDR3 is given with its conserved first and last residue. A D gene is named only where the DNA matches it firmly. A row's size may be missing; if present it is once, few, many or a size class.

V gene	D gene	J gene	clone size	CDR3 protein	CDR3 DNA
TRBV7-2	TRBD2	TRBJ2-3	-	CASSLRGLADSTDTQYF	TGTGCCAGCAGCTTAAGGGGACTAGCGGACAGCACAGATACGCAGTATTTT
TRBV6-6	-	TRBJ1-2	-	CASLQGRDGYGYTF	TGTGCAAGCTTGCAGGGCAGGGACGGCTATGGCTACACCTTC
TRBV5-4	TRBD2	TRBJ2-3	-	CASRSSSGSTDTQYF	TGTGCCAGCAGGTCGTCTAGCGGCAGCACAGATACGCAGTATTTT
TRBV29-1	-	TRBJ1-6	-	CSVSTGKDSYNSPLHF	TGCAGCGTCTCTACAGGGAAAGACTCCTATAATTCACCCCTCCACTTT
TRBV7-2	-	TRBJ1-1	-	CASSFGGGNTEAFF	TGTGCCAGCAGCTTTGGGGGAGGGAACACTGAAGCTTTCTTT
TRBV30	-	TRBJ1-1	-	CAWINKGRGTEAFF	TGTGCCTGGATTAACAAGGGGAGGGGAACTGAAGCTTTCTTT
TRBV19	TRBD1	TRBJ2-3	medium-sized	CASSETGQGATDTQYF	TGTGCCAGTAGTGAGACGGGACAGGGGGCCACAGATACGCAGTATTTT
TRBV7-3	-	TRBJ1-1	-	CASSLQENTEAFF	TGTGCCAGCAGTTTACAGGAGAACACTGAAGCTTTCTTT
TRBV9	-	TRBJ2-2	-	CASSVALQTGELFF	TGTGCCAGCAGCGTAGCCCTCCAAACCGGGGAGCTGTTTTTT
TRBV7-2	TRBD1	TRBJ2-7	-	CASSAGTAVEQYF	TGTGCCAGCAGCGCCGGGACAGCGGTAGAGCAGTACTTC
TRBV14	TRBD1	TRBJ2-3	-	CASSHIGTGPDTQYF	TGTGCCAGCAGCCACATCGGGACAGGGCCAGATACGCAGTATTTT
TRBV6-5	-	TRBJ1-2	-	CASRTQGEGYGYTF	TGTGCCAGCAGGACCCAAGGGGAGGGCTATGGCTACACCTTC
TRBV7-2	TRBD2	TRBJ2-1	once	CASSDTSGVHNEQFF	TGTGCCAGCAGCGATACTAGCGGGGTTCACAATGAGCAGTTCTTC
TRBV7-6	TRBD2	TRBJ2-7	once	CASSLGASGGGEQYF	TGTGCCAGCAGCTTAGGTGCCAGCGGGGGAGGTGAGCAGTACTTC
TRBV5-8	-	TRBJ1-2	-	CASSPELNYGYTF	TGTGCCAGCAGCCCAGAGCTGAACTATGGCTACACCTTC
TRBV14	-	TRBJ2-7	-	CASSQDGLLSYEQYF	TGTGCCAGCAGCCAAGATGGCTTGCTATCCTACGAGCAGTACTTC
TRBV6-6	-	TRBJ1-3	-	CASSSTTGSSGNTIYF	TGTGCCAGCAGTTCCACTACAGGGAGTAGCGGAAACACCATATATTTT
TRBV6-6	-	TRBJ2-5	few	CASSLNRQETQYF	TGTGCCAGCAGTTTGAACAGACAAGAGACCCAGTACTTC
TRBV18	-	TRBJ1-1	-	CASSPQEGGTEAFF	TGTGCCAGCTCACCACAGGAAGGGGGCACTGAAGCTTTCTTT
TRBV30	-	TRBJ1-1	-	CAWNRDLFWEAFF	TGTGCCTGGAATAGGGACTTATTTTGGGAAGCTTTCTTT
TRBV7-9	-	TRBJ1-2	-	CASSSRTAYYGYTF	TGTGCCAGCAGCTCCCGGACAGCCTACTATGGCTACACCTTC
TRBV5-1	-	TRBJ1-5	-	CASSRDGGDQPQHF	TGCGCCAGCAGCAGGGACGGAGGCGATCAGCCCCAGCATTTT
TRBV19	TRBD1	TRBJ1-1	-	CASSSLRGRRTEAFF	TGTGCCAGTAGCTCCCTCAGGGGGCGCCGGACTGAAGCTTTCTTT
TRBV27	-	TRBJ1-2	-	CASSFVKGLSYGYTF	TGTGCCAGCAGTTTTGTAAAGGGTCTCTCCTATGGCTACACCTTC
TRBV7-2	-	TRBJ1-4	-	CASRTGIIGKLFF	TGTGCCAGCAGAACAGGGATCATAGGAAAACTGTTTTTT
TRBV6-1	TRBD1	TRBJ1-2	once	CASSEEWWTGVYGYTF	TGTGCCAGCAGTGAAGAGTGGTGGACAGGGGTCTATGGCTACACCTTC
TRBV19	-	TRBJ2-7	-	CASSMGRQLEQYF	TGTGCCAGTAGTATGGGGCGGCAATTGGAGCAGTACTTC
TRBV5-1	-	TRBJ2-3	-	CASSLGGFDTQYF	TGCGCCAGCTCACTTGGAGGGTTTGATACGCAGTATTTT
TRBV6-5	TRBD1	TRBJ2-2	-	CASKVQGAKAGELFF	TGTGCCAGCAAGGTACAGGGGGCGAAGGCCGGGGAGCTGTTTTTT
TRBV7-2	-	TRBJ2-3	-	CASSSSTYTQYF	TGTGCCAGCAGCTCCTCCACGTATACGCAGTATTTT
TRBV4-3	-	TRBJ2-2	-	CASSQDFETGRTGELFF	TGCGCCAGCAGCCAAGACTTTGAGACAGGTCGGACCGGGGAGCTGTTTTTT
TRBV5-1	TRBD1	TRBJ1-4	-	CASSFIGTGGEKLFF	TGCGCCAGCAGCTTCATCGGGACAGGGGGTGAAAAACTGTTTTTT